This TCR beta chain was recorded in a study of blood T cell repertoires in COVID-19. Between the trimmed V and J ends, which lost 6 bases and 4 bases, there was a span of 15 bases. The CDR3 totals 14 residues. Germline-derived CDR1 and CDR2 are LGHDT and YNNKEL (reference sequence). Sequenced by immunoSEQ multiplex PCR; TCRdb stores in-frame clones only, minus some. The sample lists roughly 70,000 clones; around 86% were seen once. Input material: peripheral blood. This clonotype was obtained from a woman over 75 with active or convalescent COVID-19. The chain employs TRBV3-1 (or the pseudogene TRBV3-2) and TRBJ2-5, with D perhaps matching TRBD1 (6 bases). CDR3 sequence reads: CASSLRDTLETQYF. In DNA form, the CDR3 reads TGTGCCAGCAGTCTCCGGGACACGTTAGAGACCCAGTACTTC.